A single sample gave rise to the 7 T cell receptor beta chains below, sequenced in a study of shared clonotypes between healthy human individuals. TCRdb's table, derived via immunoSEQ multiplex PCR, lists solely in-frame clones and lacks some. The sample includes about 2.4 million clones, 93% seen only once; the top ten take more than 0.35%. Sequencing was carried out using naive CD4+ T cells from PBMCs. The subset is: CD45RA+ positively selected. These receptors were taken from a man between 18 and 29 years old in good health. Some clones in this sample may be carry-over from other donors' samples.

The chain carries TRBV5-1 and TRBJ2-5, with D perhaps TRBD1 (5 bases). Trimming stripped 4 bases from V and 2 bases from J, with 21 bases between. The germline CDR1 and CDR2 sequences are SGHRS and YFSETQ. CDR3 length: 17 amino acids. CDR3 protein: CASSLPILQGSQETQYF. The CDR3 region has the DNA TGCGCCAGCAGCCTCCCTATCCTGCAGGGTAGTCAAGAGACCCAGTACTTC.

In nucleotides, the CDR3 is TGCGCCAGCAGCCTCCAGGGGACTGAGACCCAGTACTTC. Translating it yields CASSLQGTETQYF. The chain employs TRBV5-1 and TRBJ2-5; D is possibly TRBD1 or TRBD2 (6 bases each). Germline V gene lookup returns CDR1 SGHRS and CDR2 YFSETQ. The V and J ends lost 4 bases and 5 bases respectively, with 12 bases between them. CDR3 length equals 13 residues.

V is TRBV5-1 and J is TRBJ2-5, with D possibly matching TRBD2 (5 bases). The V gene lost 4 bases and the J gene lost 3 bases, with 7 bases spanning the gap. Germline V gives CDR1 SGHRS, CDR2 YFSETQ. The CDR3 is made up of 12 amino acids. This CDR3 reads CASSPEEETQYF. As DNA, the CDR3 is TGCGCCAGCAGCCCGGAGGAAGAGACCCAGTACTTC.

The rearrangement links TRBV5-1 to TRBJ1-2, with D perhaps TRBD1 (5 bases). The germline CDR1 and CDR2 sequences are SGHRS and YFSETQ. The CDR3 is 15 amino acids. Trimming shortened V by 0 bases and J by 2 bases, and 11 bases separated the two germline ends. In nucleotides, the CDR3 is TGCGCCAGCAGCTTGGGGGGACCGAGAAACTATGGCTACACCTTC. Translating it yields CASSLGGPRNYGYTF.

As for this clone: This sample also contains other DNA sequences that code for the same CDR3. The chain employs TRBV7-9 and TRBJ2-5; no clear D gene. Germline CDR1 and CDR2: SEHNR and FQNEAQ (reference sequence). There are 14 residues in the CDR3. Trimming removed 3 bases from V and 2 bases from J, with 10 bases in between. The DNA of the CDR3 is TGTGCCAGCAGCTTGCTCGGAGCTCAAGAGACCCAGTACTTC. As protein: CASSLLGAQETQYF.

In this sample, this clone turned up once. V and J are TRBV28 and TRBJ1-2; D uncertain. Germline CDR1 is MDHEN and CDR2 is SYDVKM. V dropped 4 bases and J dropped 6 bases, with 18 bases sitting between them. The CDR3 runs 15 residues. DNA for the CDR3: TGTGCCAGCAGTTCCCCGGGAGACAAGAATGATGGCTACACCTTC. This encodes CASSSPGDKNDGYTF.

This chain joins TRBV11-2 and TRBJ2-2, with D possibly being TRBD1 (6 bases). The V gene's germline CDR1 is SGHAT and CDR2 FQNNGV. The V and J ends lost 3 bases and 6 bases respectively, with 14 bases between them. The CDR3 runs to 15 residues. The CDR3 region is CASSLLDRQSGELFF. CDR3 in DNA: TGTGCCAGCAGCTTGTTGGACAGACAATCCGGGGAGCTGTTTTTT.